Below, 10 T cell receptor beta chains from the same sample are listed, as sequenced in a study of breast tumors, draining lymph nodes, adjacent tissues. Via MiXCR, TCRdb re-called the multiplex PCR reads, giving one row per CDR3 protein. Of around 190,000 distinct CDR3 sequences in the sample, around a third were seen once. Breast cancer patients provided tissue from their axillary draining lymph nodes. The specimen was axillary lymph node tissue. These receptors originate from a female donor with breast cancer. Some clones in this sample may be carry-over from other donors' samples.

This clonotype was recorded many times. This sequence joins TRBV20-1 and TRBJ1-2, with 7 positions matching TRBD1. From germline, CDR1 is DFQATT and CDR2 SNEGSKA (reference sequence). V lost 4 bases, J lost 5 bases, and 10 bases stayed unmatched. CDR3 size: 14 residues. This CDR3 is CSATQGTETYGYTF. CDR3 DNA sequence: TGCAGTGCTACACAGGGGACCGAAACGTATGGCTACACCTTC.

This clonotype was seen ten or more times. The chain combines TRBV6-1 with TRBJ2-7; D may be TRBD1 or TRBD2 (7 bases each). This CDR3 has 16 residues. From germline, CDR1 is MNHNS and CDR2 SASEGT. V lost 2 bases and J lost 4, with 18 bases in between. This CDR3 reads CASSEWGGTVGYEQYF. CDR3 DNA: TGTGCCAGCAGTGAATGGGGAGGGACAGTGGGGTACGAGCAGTACTTC.

Ten or more counts support this clonotype. V usage is TRBV11-2 and J usage is TRBJ2-3, with D possibly matching TRBD1 (5 bases). The V end lost 4 bases, the J end lost 4 bases, and 21 bases lay between the germline ends. CDR1 is SGHAT and CDR2 is FQNNGV in the germline V gene. The CDR3 is 17 residues long. The CDR3 DNA sequence: TGTGCCAGCAGCTCGATGTTGGCCCTGGAAGGGGCAGATACGCAGTATTTT. It yields the protein CASSSMLALEGADTQYF. Full variable domain (missing parts from reference TRBV11-2 and TRBJ2-3): EAGVAQSPRYKIIEKRQSVAFWCNPISGHATLYWYQQILGQGPKLLIQFQNNGVVDDSQLPKDRFSAERLKGVDSTLKIQPAKLEDSAVYLCASSSMLALEGADTQYFGPGTRLTVL.

The sample holds many counts of this clonotype. The chain joins TRBV5-5 to TRBJ2-1; the D is unclear. Germline CDR1 reads SGHKS; CDR2 reads YYEKEE (reference sequence). Trimming removed 1 base at V and 10 bases at J, with 12 bases between. The CDR3 has 13 residues. CDR3 protein: CASSLSLYLEQFF. CDR3 coding DNA: TGTGCCAGCAGCTTGTCTCTCTACCTCGAGCAGTTCTTC.

This clonotype was seen at least ten times. The chain recombines TRBV12-3 or TRBV12-4 with TRBJ1-5; D ambiguous. The CDR3 runs to 14 residues. Trimming cost V 1 base and J 3 bases, with 7 bases left between them. The CDR3 is CASSLVQVNQPQHF. The CDR3, as DNA: TGTGCCAGCAGTTTAGTCCAGGTCAATCAGCCCCAGCATTTT.

A word on this clonotype: Compared with germline, one end of the junction differs, possibly owing to a read error. V usage is TRBV29-1 and J usage is TRBJ2-3; 7 nucleotides line up with TRBD1. CDR1 is SQVTM and CDR2 is ANQGSEA in the germline V gene. CDR3 length: 13 residues. The CDR3 nucleotides read TGCAGCGTTGAAAGGGAAGGGACAGAGACGCAGTATTTT. This codes for CSVEREGTETQYF.

The rearrangement uses TRBV7-8 and TRBJ1-5, with TRBD1 matching 11 bases. V lost 6 bases to trimming and J lost 7 bases; unmatched junction nucleotides: 11. The CDR3 contains 16 residues. Germline CDR1 is SGHVS and CDR2 is FQNEAQ. CDR3 DNA sequence: TGTGCCAGCAGTCTAGGGGGACAGGGGGTACGGCAGCCCCAGCATTTT. Encoded protein: CASSLGGQGVRQPQHF.

This clonotype occurred many times. The chain couples TRBV4-1 to TRBJ1-3; the D is unclear. Germline V lookup: CDR1 MGHRA, CDR2 YSYEKL. V dropped 4 bases and J dropped 2 bases, with 12 bases sitting between them. The CDR3 has 15 amino acids. CDR3 in amino acids: CASSPGKGPGNTIYF. The CDR3 DNA follows: TGCGCCAGCAGCCCAGGCAAGGGCCCTGGAAACACCATATATTTT.

This chain links TRBV7-2 with TRBJ1-5; 7 bases align to TRBD1. CDR1 is SGHTA and CDR2 is FQGNSA in the germline V gene. With V trimmed by 5 bases and J by 5 bases, 6 bases remained unmatched. The CDR3 runs 14 residues. CDR3 coding DNA: TGTGCCAGCAGCGTCGGGACAGAAGATCAGCCCCAGCATTTT. The encoded protein is CASSVGTEDQPQHF.

Comment on this clonotype: One end of the junction varies from germline; a read error may be responsible. The V and J genes are TRBV4-1 and TRBJ2-3, with TRBD2 identical over 7 bases. Germline V gene data show CDR1 as MGHRA and CDR2 as YSYEKL. This CDR3 is 16 amino acids long. CDR3 coding DNA: TGTGCCAGAGGCCCCCCGGAGCGGGAAAGGGCAGATACGCAGTATTTT. Amino acids: CARGPPERERADTQYF.